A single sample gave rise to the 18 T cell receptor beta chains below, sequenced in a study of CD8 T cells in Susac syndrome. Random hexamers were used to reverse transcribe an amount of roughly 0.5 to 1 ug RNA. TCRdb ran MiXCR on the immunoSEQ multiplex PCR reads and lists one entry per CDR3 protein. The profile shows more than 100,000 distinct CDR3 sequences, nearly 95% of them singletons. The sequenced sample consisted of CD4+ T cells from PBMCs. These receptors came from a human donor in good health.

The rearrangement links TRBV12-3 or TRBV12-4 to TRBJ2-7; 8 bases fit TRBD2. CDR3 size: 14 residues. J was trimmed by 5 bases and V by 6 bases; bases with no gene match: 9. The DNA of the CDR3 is TGTGCCAGCAGCCAATTAGCGGGACATGACGAGCAGTACTTC. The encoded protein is CASSQLAGHDEQYF.

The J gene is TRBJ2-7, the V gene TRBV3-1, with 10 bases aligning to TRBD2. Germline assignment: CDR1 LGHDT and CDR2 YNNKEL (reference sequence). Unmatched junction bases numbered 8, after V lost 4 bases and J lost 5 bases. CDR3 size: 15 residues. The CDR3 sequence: CASSRSSGSPDEQYF. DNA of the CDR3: TGTGCCAGCAGCCGGTCTAGCGGGAGTCCCGACGAGCAGTACTTC.

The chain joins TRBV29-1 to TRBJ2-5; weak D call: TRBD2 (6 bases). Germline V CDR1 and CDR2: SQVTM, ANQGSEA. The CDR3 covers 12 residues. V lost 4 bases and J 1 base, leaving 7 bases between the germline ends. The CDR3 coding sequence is TGCAGCGTTGGGCGGGGCCAAGAGACCCAGTACTTC. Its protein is CSVGRGQETQYF.

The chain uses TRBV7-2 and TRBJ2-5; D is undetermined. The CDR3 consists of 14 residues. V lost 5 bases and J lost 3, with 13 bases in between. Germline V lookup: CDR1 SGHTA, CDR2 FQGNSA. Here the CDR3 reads CASSTIVGKETQYF. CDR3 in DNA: TGTGCCAGCAGCACCATAGTGGGGAAAGAGACCCAGTACTTC. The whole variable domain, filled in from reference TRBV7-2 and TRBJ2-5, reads GAGVSQSPSNKVTEKGKDVELRCDPISGHTALYWYRQSLGQGLEFLIYFQGNSAPDKSGLPSDRFSAERTGGSVSTLTIQRTQQEDSAVYLCASSTIVGKETQYFGPGTRLLVL.

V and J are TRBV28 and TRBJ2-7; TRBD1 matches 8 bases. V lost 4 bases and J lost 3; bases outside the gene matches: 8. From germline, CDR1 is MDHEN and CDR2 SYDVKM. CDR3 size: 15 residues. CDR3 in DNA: TGTGCCAGCAGTTCCACCGGGACAGGTCGCTACGAGCAGTACTTC. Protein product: CASSSTGTGRYEQYF.

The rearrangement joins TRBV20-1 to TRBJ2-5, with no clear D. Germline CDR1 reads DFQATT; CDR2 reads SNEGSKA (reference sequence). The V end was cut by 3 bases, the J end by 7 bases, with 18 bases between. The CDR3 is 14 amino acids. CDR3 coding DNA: TGCAGTGCTAGTCACCTAACAATGGGGTGGACCCAGTACTTC. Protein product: CSASHLTMGWTQYF.

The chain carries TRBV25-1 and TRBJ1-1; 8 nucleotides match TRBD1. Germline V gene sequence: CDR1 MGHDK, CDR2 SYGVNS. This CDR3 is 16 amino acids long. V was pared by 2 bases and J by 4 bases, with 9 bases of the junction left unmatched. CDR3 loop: CASSEGAGGPPTEAFF. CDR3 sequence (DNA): TGTGCCAGCAGTGAAGGGGCAGGGGGCCCCCCCACTGAAGCTTTCTTT.

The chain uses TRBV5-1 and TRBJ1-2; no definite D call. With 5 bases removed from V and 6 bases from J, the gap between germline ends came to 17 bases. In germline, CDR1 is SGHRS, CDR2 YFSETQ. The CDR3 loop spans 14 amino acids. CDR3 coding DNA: TGCGCCAGCAGACCGAGAGGACGGCAAAATGGCTACACCTTC. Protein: CASRPRGRQNGYTF.

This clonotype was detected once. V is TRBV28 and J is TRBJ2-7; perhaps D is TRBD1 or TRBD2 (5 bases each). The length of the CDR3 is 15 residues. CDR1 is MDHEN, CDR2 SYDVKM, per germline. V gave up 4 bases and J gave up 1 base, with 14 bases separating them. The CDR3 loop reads CASSSAGTESYEQYF. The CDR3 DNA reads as TGTGCCAGCAGTTCGGCCGGGACCGAATCCTACGAGCAGTACTTC.

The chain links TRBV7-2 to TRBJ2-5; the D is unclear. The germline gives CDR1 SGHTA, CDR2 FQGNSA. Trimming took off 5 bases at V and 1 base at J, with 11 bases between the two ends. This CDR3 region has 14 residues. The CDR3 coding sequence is TGTGCCAGCAGCCCCAGGACGGCCCAAGAGACCCAGTACTTC. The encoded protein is CASSPRTAQETQYF.

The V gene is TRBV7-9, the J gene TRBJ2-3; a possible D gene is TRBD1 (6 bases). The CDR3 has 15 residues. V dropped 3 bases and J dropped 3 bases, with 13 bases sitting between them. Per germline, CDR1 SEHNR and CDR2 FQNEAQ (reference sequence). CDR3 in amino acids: CASSFSQGMTDTQYF. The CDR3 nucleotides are TGTGCCAGCAGCTTTTCTCAGGGGATGACAGATACGCAGTATTTT.

In DNA, the CDR3 is TGTGCCAGCAGCTTAGTGGGAGTCGAGCAGTACTTC. Amino acid sequence: CASSLVGVEQYF. The chain carries TRBV7-2 and TRBJ2-7; D is possibly TRBD2 (5 bases). V was pared by 1 base and J by 6 bases, with 7 bases between. This CDR3 is built from 12 residues. CDR1 SGHTA and CDR2 FQGNSA come from the germline V gene.

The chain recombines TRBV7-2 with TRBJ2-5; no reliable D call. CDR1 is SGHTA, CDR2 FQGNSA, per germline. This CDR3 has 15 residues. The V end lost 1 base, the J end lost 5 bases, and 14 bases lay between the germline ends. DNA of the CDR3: TGTGCCAGCAGCTTAGGAGGAGCACGGCGGGAGACCCAGTACTTC. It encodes CASSLGGARRETQYF. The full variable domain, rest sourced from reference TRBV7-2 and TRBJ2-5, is GAGVSQSPSNKVTEKGKDVELRCDPISGHTALYWYRQSLGQGLEFLIYFQGNSAPDKSGLPSDRFSAERTGGSVSTLTIQRTQQEDSAVYLCASSLGGARRETQYFGPGTRLLVL.

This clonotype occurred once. CDR3 nucleotides: TGTGCCAGCAATCGGGGCGAGAACACCGGGGAGCTGTTTTTT. This gives the protein CASNRGENTGELFF. The chain combines TRBV11-1 with TRBJ2-2; the D gene could be TRBD1 or TRBD2 (5 bases each). Trimming took off 7 bases at V and 1 base at J, with 10 bases between the two ends. The CDR3 is 14 residues long. From germline, CDR1 is SGHAT and CDR2 FQDESV (reference sequence). Combining the CDR3 with reference TRBV11-1 and TRBJ2-2 gives the whole variable domain EAEVAQSPRYKITEKSQAVAFWCDPISGHATLYWYRQILGQGPELLVQFQDESVVDDSQLPKDRFSAERLKGVDSTLKIQPAELGDSAMYLCASNRGENTGELFFGEGSRLTVL.

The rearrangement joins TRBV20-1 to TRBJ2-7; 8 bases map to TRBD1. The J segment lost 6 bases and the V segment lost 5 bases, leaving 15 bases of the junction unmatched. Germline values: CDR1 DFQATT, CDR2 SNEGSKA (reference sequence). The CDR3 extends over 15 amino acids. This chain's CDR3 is CSAPPGDRRNPEQYF. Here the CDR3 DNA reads TGCAGTGCTCCACCCGGGGACAGGCGGAATCCCGAGCAGTACTTC.

CDR3 sequence: CSVEVLTQTQYF. For the CDR3, the DNA is TGCAGCGTTGAAGTACTCACGCAGACCCAGTACTTC. The chain has TRBV29-1 and TRBJ2-5; D not certain. V lost 1 base and J lost 6, with 9 bases in between. The CDR3 totals 12 residues. CDR1 and CDR2 from the germline V gene are SQVTM and ANQGSEA.

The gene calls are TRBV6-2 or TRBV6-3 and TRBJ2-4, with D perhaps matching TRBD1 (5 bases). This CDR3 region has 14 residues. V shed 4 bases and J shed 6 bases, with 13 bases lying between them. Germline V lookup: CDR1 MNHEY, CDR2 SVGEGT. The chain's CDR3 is CASSSPSRGNIQYF. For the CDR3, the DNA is TGTGCCAGCAGTTCCCCTAGTAGGGGAAACATTCAGTACTTC.

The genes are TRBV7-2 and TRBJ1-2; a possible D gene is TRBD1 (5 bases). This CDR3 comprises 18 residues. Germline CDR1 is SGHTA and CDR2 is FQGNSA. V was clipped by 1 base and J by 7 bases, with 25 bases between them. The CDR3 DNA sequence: TGTGCCAGCAGCTTAGTTTATGCCCGGGCAGGGCAGAAGGGTGGCTACACCTTC. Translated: CASSLVYARAGQKGGYTF. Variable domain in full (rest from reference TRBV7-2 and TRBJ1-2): GAGVSQSPSNKVTEKGKDVELRCDPISGHTALYWYRQSLGQGLEFLIYFQGNSAPDKSGLPSDRFSAERTGGSVSTLTIQRTQQEDSAVYLCASSLVYARAGQKGGYTFGSGTRLTVV.